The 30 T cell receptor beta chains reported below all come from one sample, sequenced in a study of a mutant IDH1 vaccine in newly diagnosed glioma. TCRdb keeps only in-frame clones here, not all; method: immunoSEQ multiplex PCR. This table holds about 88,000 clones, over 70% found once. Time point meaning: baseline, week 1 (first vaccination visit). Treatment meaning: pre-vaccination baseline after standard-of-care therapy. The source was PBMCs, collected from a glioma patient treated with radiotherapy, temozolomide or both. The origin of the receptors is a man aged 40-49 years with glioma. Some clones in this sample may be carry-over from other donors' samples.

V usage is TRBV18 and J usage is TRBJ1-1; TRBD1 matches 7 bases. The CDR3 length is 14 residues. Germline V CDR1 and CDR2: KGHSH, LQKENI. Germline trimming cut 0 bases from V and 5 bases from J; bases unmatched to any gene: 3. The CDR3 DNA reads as TGTGCCAGCTCACCACCCCAGGGGGGAACTGAAGCTTTCTTT. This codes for CASSPPQGGTEAFF.

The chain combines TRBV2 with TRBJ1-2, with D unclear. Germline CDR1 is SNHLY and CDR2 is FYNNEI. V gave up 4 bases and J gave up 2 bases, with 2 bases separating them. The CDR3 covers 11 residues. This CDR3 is CASSGNYGYTF. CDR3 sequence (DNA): TGTGCCAGCAGTGGGAACTATGGCTACACCTTC.

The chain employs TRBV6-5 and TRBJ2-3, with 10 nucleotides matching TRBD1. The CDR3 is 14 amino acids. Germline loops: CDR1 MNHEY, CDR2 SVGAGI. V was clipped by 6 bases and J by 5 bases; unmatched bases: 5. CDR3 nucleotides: TGTGCCAGCAGGCGACAGGGGGCGGTAGATACGCAGTATTTT. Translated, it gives CASRRQGAVDTQYF.

The CDR3 loop is CSGGNLFEKLFF. CDR3 nucleotide sequence: TGCAGTGGGGGAAACCTATTTGAAAAACTGTTTTTT. The chain has TRBV29-1 and TRBJ1-4; TRBD1 is a possible D gene (5 bases). The CDR3 sequence is 12 residues long. Looked up from germline, CDR1 is SQVTM and CDR2 is ANQGSEA. The variable domain in full, completed from reference TRBV29-1 and TRBJ1-4, reads SAVISQKPSRDICQRGTSLTIQCQVDSQVTMMFWYRQQPGQSLTLIATANQGSEATYESGFVIDKFPISRPNLTFSTLTVSNMSPEDSSIYLCSGGNLFEKLFFGSGTQLSVL.

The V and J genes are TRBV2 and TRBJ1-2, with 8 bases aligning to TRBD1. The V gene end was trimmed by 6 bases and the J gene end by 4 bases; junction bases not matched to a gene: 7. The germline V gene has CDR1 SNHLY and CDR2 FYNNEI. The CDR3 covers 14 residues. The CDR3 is CASRGPDRAYGYTF. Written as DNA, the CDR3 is TGTGCCAGCAGGGGACCGGACAGGGCCTATGGCTACACCTTC.

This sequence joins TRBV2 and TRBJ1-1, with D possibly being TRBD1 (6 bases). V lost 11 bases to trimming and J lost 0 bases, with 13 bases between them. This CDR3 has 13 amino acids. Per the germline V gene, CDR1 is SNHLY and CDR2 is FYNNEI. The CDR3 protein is CAGYREMNTEAFF. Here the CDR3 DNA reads TGTGCCGGTTACAGGGAGATGAACACTGAAGCTTTCTTT.

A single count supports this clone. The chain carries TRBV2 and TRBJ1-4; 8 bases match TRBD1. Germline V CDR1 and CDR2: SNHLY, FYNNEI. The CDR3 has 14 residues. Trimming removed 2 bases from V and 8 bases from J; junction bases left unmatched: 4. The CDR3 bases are TGTGCCAGCAGTGAACAGGGGGCGGACGAAAAACTGTTTTTT. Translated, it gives CASSEQGADEKLFF.

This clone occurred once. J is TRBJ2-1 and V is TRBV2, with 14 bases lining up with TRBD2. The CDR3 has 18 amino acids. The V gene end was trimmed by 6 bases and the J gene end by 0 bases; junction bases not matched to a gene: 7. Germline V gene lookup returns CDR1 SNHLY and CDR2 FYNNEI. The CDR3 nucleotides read TGTGCCAGCAGGCCGGGACTAGCGGGGGCGAGCTCCTACAATGAGCAGTTCTTC. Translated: CASRPGLAGASSYNEQFF. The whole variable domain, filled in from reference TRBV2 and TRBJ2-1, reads EPEVTQTPSHQVTQMGQEVILRCVPISNHLYFYWYRQILGQKVEFLVSFYNNEISEKSEIFDDQFSVERPDGSNFTLKIRSTKLEDSAMYFCASRPGLAGASSYNEQFFGPGTRLTVL.

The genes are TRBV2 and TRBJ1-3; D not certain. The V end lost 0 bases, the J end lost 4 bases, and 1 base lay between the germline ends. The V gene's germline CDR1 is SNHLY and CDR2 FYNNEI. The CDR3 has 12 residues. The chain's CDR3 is CASSEAGNTIYF. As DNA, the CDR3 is TGTGCCAGCAGTGAAGCCGGAAACACCATATATTTT.

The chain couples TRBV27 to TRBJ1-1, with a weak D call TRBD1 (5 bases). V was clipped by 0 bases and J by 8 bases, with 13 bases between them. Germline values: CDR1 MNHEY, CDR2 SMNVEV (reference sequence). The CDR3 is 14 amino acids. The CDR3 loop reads CASSLSVGAGEAFF. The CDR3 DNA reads TGTGCCAGCAGTTTATCTGTCGGGGCAGGGGAAGCTTTCTTT.

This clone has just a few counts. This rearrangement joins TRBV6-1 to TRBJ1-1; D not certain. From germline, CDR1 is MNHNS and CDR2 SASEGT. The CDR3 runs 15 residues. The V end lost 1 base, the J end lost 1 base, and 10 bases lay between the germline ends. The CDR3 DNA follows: TGTGCCAGCAGTGAAGTGCTACCGCGGAACACTGAAGCTTTCTTT. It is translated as CASSEVLPRNTEAFF.

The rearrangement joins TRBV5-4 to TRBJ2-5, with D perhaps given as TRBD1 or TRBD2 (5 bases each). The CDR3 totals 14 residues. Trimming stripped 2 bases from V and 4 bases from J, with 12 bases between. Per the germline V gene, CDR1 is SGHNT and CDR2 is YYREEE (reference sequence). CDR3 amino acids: CASSFRDPLETQYF. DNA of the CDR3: TGTGCCAGCAGCTTCAGGGACCCCCTAGAGACCCAGTACTTC.

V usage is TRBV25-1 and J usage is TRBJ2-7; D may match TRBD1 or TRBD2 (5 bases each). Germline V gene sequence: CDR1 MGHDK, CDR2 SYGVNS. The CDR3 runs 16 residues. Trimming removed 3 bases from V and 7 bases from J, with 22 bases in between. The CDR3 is CASSDRRQSARREQYF. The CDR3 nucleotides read TGTGCCAGCAGTGATCGGCGACAGAGCGCGAGGAGGGAGCAGTACTTC.

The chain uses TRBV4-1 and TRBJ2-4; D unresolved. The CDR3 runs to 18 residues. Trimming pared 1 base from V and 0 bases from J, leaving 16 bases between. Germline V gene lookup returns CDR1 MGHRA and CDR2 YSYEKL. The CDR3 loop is CASSQGGFRGVAKNIQYF. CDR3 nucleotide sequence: TGCGCCAGCAGCCAAGGTGGTTTCCGAGGAGTAGCCAAAAACATTCAGTACTTC.

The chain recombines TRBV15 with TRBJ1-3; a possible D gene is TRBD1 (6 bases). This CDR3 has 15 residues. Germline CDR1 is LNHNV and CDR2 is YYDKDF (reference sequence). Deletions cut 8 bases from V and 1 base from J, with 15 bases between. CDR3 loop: CATSNNRDSGNTIYF. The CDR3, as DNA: TGTGCCACCTCCAATAACAGGGATTCTGGAAACACCATATATTTT.

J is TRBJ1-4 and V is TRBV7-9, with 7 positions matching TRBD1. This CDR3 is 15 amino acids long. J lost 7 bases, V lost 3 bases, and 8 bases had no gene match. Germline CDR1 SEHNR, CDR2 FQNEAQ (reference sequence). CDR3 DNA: TGTGCCAGCAGCTTTTCGACAGGGCGAGGTGAAAAACTGTTTTTT. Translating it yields CASSFSTGRGEKLFF.

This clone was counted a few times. The CDR3 region has the DNA TGTGCCTGGAGCCCACCCTACCCTGAAGCTTTCTTT. It codes for CAWSPPYPEAFF. The V gene is TRBV30, the J gene TRBJ1-1; D is uncertain. The germline V and J ends were trimmed by 3 bases and 6 bases, with 11 bases remaining between them. The CDR3 extends over 12 amino acids. Per germline, CDR1 GTSNPN and CDR2 SVGIG (reference sequence).

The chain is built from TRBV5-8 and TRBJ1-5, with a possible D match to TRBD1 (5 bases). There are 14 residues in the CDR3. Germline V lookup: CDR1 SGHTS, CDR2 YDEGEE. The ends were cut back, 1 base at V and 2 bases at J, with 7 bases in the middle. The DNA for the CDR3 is TGTGCCAGCAGCTTGTGGGGGGGCAATCAGCCCCAGCATTTT. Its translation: CASSLWGGNQPQHF.

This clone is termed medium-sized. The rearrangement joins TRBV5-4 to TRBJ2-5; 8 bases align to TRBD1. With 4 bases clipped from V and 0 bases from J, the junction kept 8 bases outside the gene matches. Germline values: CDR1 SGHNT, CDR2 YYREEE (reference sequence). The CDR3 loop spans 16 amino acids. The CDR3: CASSIIGGQDQETQYF. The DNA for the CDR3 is TGTGCCAGCAGCATTATTGGGGGACAGGACCAAGAGACCCAGTACTTC.

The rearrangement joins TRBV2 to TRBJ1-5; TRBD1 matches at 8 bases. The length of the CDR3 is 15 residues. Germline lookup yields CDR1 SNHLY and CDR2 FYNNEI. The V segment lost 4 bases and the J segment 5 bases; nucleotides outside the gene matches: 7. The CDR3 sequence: CASSGQGRIHQPQHF. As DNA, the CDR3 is TGTGCCAGCAGTGGACAGGGGAGGATCCATCAGCCCCAGCATTTT.

DNA for the CDR3: TGTGCCAGCTCACCGGGACAGAACAATGAGCAGTTCTTC. Protein: CASSPGQNNEQFF. The chain couples TRBV18 to TRBJ2-1, with 7 bases lining up with TRBD1. Germline V CDR1 and CDR2: KGHSH, LQKENI. The CDR3 has 13 amino acids. Losses at the gene ends were 3 bases for V and 5 bases for J; bases not matched to a gene: 1.

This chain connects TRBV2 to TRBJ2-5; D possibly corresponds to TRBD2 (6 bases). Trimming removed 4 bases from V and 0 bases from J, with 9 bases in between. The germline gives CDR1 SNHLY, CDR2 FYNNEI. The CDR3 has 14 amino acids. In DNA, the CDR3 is TGTGCCAGCAGTGCCACTAGCTACCAAGAGACCCAGTACTTC. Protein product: CASSATSYQETQYF.

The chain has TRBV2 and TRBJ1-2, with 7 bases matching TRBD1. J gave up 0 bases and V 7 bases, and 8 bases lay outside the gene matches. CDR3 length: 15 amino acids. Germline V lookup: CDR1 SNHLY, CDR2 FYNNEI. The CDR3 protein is CASTPDRRANYGYTF. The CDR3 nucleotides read TGTGCCAGCACCCCGGACAGGAGAGCTAACTATGGCTACACCTTC.

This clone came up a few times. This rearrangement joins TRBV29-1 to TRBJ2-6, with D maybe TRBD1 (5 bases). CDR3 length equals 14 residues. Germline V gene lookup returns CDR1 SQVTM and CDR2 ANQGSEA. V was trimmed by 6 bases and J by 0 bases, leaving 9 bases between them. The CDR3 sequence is CSVHQGSGANVLTF. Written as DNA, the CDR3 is TGCAGCGTCCATCAGGGCTCTGGGGCCAACGTCCTGACTTTC.

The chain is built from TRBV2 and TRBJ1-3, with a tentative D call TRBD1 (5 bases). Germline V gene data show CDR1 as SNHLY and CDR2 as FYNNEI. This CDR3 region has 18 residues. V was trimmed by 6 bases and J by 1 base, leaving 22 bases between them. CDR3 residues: CASSHTRGFGASGNTIYF. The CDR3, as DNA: TGTGCCAGCAGCCACACCCGGGGATTTGGGGCTTCTGGAAACACCATATATTTT.

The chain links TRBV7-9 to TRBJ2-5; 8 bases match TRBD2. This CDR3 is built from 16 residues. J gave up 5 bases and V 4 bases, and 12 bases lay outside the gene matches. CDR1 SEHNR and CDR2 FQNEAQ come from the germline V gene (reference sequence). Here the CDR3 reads CASSSAPAGAGETQYF. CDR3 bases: TGTGCCAGCAGCTCGGCCCCAGCGGGGGCGGGGGAGACCCAGTACTTC.

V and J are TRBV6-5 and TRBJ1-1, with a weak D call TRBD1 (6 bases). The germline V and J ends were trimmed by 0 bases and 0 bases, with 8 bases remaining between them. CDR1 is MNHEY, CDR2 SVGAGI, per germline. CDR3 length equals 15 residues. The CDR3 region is CASSYSTGMNTEAFF. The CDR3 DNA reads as TGTGCCAGCAGTTACTCCACAGGGATGAACACTGAAGCTTTCTTT.

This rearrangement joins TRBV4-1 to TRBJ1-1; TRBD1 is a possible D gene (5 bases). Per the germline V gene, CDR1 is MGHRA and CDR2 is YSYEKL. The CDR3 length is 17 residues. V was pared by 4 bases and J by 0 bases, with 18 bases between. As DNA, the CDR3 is TGCGCCAGCAGCCGGGGGGGGGTAGGGGAAATGAACACTGAAGCTTTCTTT. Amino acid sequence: CASSRGGVGEMNTEAFF.

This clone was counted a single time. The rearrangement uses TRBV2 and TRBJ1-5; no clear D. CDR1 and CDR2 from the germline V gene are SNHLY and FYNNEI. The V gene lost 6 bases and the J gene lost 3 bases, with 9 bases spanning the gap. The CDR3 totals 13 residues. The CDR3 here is CASSRQPNQPQHF. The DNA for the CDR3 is TGTGCCAGCAGCCGCCAACCCAATCAGCCCCAGCATTTT.

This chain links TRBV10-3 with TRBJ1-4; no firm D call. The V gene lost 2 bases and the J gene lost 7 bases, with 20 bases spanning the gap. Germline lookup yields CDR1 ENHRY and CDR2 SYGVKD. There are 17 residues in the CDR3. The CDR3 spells CAISEGLIGRLGEKLFF. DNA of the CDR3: TGTGCCATCAGTGAGGGGTTAATCGGCCGCCTAGGTGAAAAACTGTTTTTT.